There are many counts of the clone carrying this TCR beta chain. What it binds is not known. The data are from a study of metastatic and nonmetastatic thyroid tumors. Turning to the study itself: The authors compared repertoires across blood and tumor or nodule tissue from malignant and benign thyroid patients.

How the authors handled the data: A classifier for distant metastasis in papillary thyroid cancer was constructed using CDR3 differences observed across clinicopathological groups. TCRdb re-processed the PCR reads through MiXCR. TCRdb assigned the V and J calls; the authors' analysis was not used. The sample includes approximately 74,000 clones, approximately 15% of them seen just once. No treatment had been given to any patient before thyroid surgery. General study results and limits: It was reportedly found that TCR beta diversity was significantly higher in malignant thyroid tumors than in benign nodules, a difference seen in both blood and tumor samples.

Germline V gene sequence: CDR1 LGHDT, CDR2 YNNKEL (reference sequence). Germline trimming cut 1 base from V and 8 bases from J; bases unmatched to any gene: 5. The CDR3 covers 15 residues. The receptor's source is a male donor with papillary thyroid cancer or a benign thyroid nodule (not recorded which). Some clones in this sample may be carry-over from other donors' samples. Sequencing was performed on blood. V usage is TRBV3-1 and J usage is TRBJ2-3, with TRBD1 matching 11 bases. The CDR3 loop reads CASSQGTGGIGTQYF. DNA for the CDR3: TGTGCCAGCAGCCAAGGGACAGGGGGCATAGGTACGCAGTATTTT.